This T cell receptor beta chain was found in a study of T cells in Graves' hyperthyroidism and ophthalmopathy. Amplification yielded TCR beta CDR3 regions, with RNA transcripts as the source. The HTBI set primed first-round TCR CDR3 RT-PCR. TCRdb called the multiplex PCR reads again in MiXCR, with one record for every CDR3 protein. This table has around 240,000 distinct CDR3 sequences, 16% appearing once. Exclusion criteria comprised uncontrolled infection, other autoimmune disease, pregnancy or lactation. V lost 3 bases and J lost 6, with 10 bases in between. This CDR3 is 12 amino acids long. The germline gives CDR1 DFQATT, CDR2 SNEGSKA (reference sequence). General observations from the study: Among clonotypes expanded in thyroid above 0.001, most were also found in blood.

Many counts were recorded for this clonotype. The antigen is not known. Specimen: blood. The chain carries TRBV20-1 and TRBJ2-3; possible D gene TRBD2, 6 bases. The origin of this receptor is a woman younger than 35 with Graves' ophthalmopathy. For the CDR3, the DNA is TGCAGTGCTAGCGGGAGTATGGATACGCAGTATTTT. Translation gives CSASGSMDTQYF.